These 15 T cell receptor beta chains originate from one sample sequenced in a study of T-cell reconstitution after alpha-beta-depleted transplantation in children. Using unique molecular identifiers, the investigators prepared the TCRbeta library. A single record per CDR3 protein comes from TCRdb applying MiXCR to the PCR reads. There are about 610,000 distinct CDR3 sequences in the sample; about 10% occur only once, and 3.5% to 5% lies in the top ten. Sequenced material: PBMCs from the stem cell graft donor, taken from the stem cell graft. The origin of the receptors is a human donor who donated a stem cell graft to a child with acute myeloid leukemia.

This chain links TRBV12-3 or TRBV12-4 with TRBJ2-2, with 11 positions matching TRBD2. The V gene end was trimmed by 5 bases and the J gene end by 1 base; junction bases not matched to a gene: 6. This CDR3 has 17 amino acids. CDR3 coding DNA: TGTGCCAGCAGTGCCTCCGGGACTAGCGGGAACACCGGGGAGCTGTTTTTT. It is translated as CASSASGTSGNTGELFF.

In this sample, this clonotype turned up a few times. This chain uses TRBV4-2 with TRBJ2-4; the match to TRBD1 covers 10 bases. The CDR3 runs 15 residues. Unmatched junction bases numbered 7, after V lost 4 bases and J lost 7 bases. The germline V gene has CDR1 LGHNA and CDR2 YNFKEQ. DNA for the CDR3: TGTGCCAGCAGCCTAACGACAGGGGGCGTGAACATTCAGTACTTC. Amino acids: CASSLTTGGVNIQYF.

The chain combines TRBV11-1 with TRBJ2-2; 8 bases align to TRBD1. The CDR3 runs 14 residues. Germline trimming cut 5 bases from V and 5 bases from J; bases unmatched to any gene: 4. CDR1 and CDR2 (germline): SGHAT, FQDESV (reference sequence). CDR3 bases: TGTGCCAGCAGCCCGGGACAGGCGACCGGGGAGCTGTTTTTT. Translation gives CASSPGQATGELFF.

CDR3 in amino acids: CASSYLFLQFF. CDR3 DNA sequence: TGTGCCAGCAGTTACTTGTTCCTGCAGTTCTTC. V is TRBV6-5 and J is TRBJ2-1; D ambiguous. The germline gives CDR1 MNHEY, CDR2 SVGAGI. Trimming shortened V by 1 base and J by 12 bases, and 7 bases separated the two germline ends. This CDR3 comprises 11 residues.

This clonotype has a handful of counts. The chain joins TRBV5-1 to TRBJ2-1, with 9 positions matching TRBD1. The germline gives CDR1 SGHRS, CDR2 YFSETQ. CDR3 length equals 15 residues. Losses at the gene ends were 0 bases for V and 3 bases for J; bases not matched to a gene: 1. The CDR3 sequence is CASSLEGQGYNEQFF. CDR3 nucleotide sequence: TGCGCCAGCAGCTTGGAGGGACAGGGCTACAATGAGCAGTTCTTC.

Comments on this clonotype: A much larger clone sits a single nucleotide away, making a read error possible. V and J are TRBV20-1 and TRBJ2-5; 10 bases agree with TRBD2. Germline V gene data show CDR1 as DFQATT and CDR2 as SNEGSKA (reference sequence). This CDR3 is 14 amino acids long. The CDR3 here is CIARSGLAEETQYF. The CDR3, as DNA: TGCATTGCTAGGTCTGGACTAGCGGAAGAGACCCAGTACTTC.

CDR3 in DNA: TGTGCCACCAGTGATTTTGGCGGAAACAAAAATACGCAGTATTTT. Its protein is CATSDFGGNKNTQYF. This chain joins TRBV24-1 and TRBJ2-3; D is undetermined. CDR1 KGHDR and CDR2 SFDVKD come from the germline V gene. The CDR3 covers 15 residues. The V end lost 1 base, the J end lost 7 bases, and 14 bases lay between the germline ends.

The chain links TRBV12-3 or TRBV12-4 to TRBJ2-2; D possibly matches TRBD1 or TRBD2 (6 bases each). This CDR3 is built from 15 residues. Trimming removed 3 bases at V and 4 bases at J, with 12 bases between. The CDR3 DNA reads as TGTGCCAGCAGTTTCGGGGGCATGGGCACCGGGGAGCTGTTTTTT. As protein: CASSFGGMGTGELFF.

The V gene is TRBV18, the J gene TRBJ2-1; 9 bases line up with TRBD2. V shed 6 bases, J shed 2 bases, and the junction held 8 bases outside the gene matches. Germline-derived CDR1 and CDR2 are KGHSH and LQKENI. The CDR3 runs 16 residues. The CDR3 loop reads CASSRGSSGAYNEQFF. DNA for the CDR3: TGTGCCAGCTCGCGGGGTTCTAGCGGGGCCTACAATGAGCAGTTCTTC.

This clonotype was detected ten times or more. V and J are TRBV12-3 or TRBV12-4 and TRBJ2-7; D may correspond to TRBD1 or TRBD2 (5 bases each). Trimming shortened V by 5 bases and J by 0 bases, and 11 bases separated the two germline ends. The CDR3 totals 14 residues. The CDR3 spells CASSPGRLSYEQYF. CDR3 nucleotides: TGTGCCAGCAGTCCGGGACGTCTCTCCTACGAGCAGTACTTC.

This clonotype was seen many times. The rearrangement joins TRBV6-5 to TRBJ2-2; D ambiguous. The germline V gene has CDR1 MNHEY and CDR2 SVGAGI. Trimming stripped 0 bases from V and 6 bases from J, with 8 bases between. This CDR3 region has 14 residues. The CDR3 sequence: CASSYSEGSGELFF. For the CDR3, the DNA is TGTGCCAGCAGTTACTCGGAAGGTTCCGGGGAGCTGTTTTTT.

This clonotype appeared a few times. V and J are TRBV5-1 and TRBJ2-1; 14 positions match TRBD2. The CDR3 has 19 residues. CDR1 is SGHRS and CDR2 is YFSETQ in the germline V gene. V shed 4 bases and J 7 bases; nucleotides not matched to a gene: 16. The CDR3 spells CASSKARLAGGQVLNEQFF. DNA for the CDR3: TGCGCCAGCAGCAAAGCGCGACTAGCGGGAGGGCAGGTGTTGAATGAGCAGTTCTTC.

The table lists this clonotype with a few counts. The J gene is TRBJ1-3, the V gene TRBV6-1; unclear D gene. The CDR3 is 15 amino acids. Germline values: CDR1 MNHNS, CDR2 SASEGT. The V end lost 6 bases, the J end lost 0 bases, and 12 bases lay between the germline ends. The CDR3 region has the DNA TGTGCCAGCAGCGACGGGCTCCTCTCTGGAAACACCATATATTTT. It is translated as CASSDGLLSGNTIYF.

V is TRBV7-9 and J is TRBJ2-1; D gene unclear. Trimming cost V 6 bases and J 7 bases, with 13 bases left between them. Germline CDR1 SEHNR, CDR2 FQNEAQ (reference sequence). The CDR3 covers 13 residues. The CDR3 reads CASSPGPTNEQFF. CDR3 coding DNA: TGTGCCAGCAGTCCCGGGCCTACTAATGAGCAGTTCTTC.

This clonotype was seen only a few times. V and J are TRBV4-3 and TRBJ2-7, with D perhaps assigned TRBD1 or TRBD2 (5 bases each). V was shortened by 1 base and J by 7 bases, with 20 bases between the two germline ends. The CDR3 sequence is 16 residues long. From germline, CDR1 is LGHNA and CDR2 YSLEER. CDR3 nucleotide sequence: TGCGCCAGCAGCCAAGGGATCAGGGACCCCAAAGGGGAGCAGTACTTC. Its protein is CASSQGIRDPKGEQYF.